The entry that follows covers one T cell receptor beta chain sequence. Germline V gene lookup returns CDR1 MNHNY and CDR2 SVGAGI (reference sequence). The V and J ends lost 4 bases and 0 bases respectively, with 9 bases between them. The CDR3 spans 14 residues. The data derive from a study of blood T cell repertoires in COVID-19. Study-level information: PBMCs, B-cell-depleted T cells, or T cells provided the cDNA or gDNA that made up the material.

Per the study methods: It was from reference gene primer amplification that nucleated cell counts were estimated. The assay was immunoSEQ multiplex PCR, and TCRdb's table has in-frame clones only and misses some. V, J and clone size were drawn from that table, and D and trimming were deduced from the DNA. The table lists 77,000 or so clones, roughly 80% of them singletons. The chain uses TRBV6-6 and TRBJ1-1; tentatively, D is TRBD1 (5 bases). This receptor was identified in a woman aged 55-69 years with acute or convalescent COVID-19. Sequencing used peripheral blood. CDR3 nucleotide sequence: TGTGCCAGCAGTTCTCAGACAGTGAACACTGAAGCTTTCTTT. Protein sequence: CASSSQTVNTEAFF.